This is a list of T cell receptor beta chains from one sample in a study of long-term antiretroviral therapy in people with HIV. Profiling relied on immunoSEQ multiplex PCR, and the TCRdb table lists in-frame clones only, not all of them. The sample consists of some 21,000 clones, more than 75% of them appearing once. Specimen: unsorted PBMCs, collected 2.3 years after starting antiretroviral therapy. The receptor source for this set is a man aged 55 to 70 with HIV. Both conserved end residues are part of each CDR3. The D gene is left open where the match is weak. Clone sizes are given selectively: once, few, many, or a class where the clone is expanded.

j_call clone_size v_call d_call cdr3_length cdr3_nt cdr3_aa
TRBJ1-1 NA TRBV10-3 NA 15 TGTGCCGCCTACACTGGGGGCTCGGGGAACACTGAAGCTTTCTTT CAAYTGGSGNTEAFF
TRBJ2-1 NA TRBV28 NA 15 TGTGCCAGCAGTTACCCCTATAAGGGGGGCCATGAGCAGTTCTTC CASSYPYKGGHEQFF
TRBJ1-1 NA TRBV18 TRBD1 14 TGTGCCAGCTCTCCGGACAGGGGAAGCACTGAAGCTTTCTTT CASSPDRGSTEAFF
TRBJ2-5 NA TRBV13 NA 14 TGTGCCAGCAGCTTAGGCCGTATGTTGGAGACCCAGTACTTC CASSLGRMLETQYF
TRBJ2-2 NA TRBV9 NA 15 TGTGCCAGCAGCGTAGATCGGGATGTCACCGGGGAGCTGTTTTTT CASSVDRDVTGELFF
TRBJ2-7 NA TRBV29-1 TRBD1 14 TGCAGCGTTGGTATCGGGACAGGGGGCGACGAGCAGTACTTC CSVGIGTGGDEQYF
TRBJ1-3 NA TRBV7-6 NA 15 TGTGCCAGCAGTTTATGGGGGGATGCTGGAAACACCATATATTTT CASSLWGDAGNTIYF
TRBJ2-7 NA TRBV6-5 NA 15 TGTGCCAGCAGTTACTCGACGTTGTCGACCTACGAGCAGTACTTC CASSYSTLSTYEQYF
TRBJ1-2 NA TRBV9 NA 14 TGTGCCAGCAGCCCCGGCGGGGGGCCGCGGGGCTACACCTTC CASSPGGGPRGYTF
TRBJ2-5 NA TRBV7-8 NA 15 TGTGCCAGCAGTTCCCGCGGCGGACTTCAAGAGACCCAGTACTTC CASSSRGGLQETQYF
TRBJ2-1 NA TRBV2 NA 14 TGTGCCAGCAGTGATTATGATGGCGGGTACGAGCAGTTCTTC CASSDYDGGYEQFF
TRBJ1-4 NA TRBV6-5 NA 12 TGTGCCAGCAGCTCCGGCAGAGAAAAACTGTTTTTT CASSSGREKLFF
TRBJ2-6 NA TRBV19 TRBD1 18 TGTGCCAGTAGTATAGAGGACAGGGGGGAGTCTGGGGCCAACGTCCTGACTTTC CASSIEDRGESGANVLTF
TRBJ1-5 NA TRBV10-3 NA 14 TGTGCCATCAGCCAAGGGAGAAACAATCAGCCCCAGCATTTT CAISQGRNNQPQHF
TRBJ2-7 few TRBV21-1 NA 14 TGTGCCAGCGCAGCACAGGGAAACAACCGCGAGCAGTACTTC CASAAQGNNREQYF
TRBJ1-4 NA TRBV7-2 NA 14 TGTGCCAGCAGCCCTAGACAGGTCGATGAAAAACTGTTTTTT CASSPRQVDEKLFF
TRBJ1-2 NA TRBV6-1 TRBD1 15 TGTGCCAGCAGGTTGGAGGGACAGGGGAACTATGGCTACACCTTC CASRLEGQGNYGYTF
TRBJ1-5 NA TRBV4-3 NA 14 TGCGCCAGCAGCCACCGGGGCAGGGGTCAGCCCCAGCATTTT CASSHRGRGQPQHF
TRBJ2-5 NA TRBV27 NA 10 TGTGCCAGCATCCAAGAGACCCAGTACTTC CASIQETQYF
TRBJ1-6 NA TRBV28 TRBD1 15 TGTGCCAGCGATCGGGGACAGACCCATAATTCACCCCTCCACTTT CASDRGQTHNSPLHF
TRBJ2-2 NA TRBV27 TRBD2 14 TGTGCCAGCACCCTAGCGGTGAACACCGGGGAGCTGTTTTTT CASTLAVNTGELFF
TRBJ2-7 NA TRBV27 NA 15 TGTGCCAGCAGCTCCCTGCGAGGCTACTCCTACGAGCAGTACTTC CASSSLRGYSYEQYF
TRBJ1-2 NA TRBV28 TRBD1 13 TGTGCCAGCAGTTGGACAGGGGAATATGGCTACACCTTC CASSWTGEYGYTF
TRBJ1-1 NA TRBV4-3 NA 14 TGCGCCAGCAGCCAAACTAAAGGGCACACTGAAGCTTTCTTT CASSQTKGHTEAFF
TRBJ1-1 NA TRBV5-5 TRBD1 13 TGTGCCAGCAGCCTTACAGGGGAGGAGGGGGCTTTCTTT CASSLTGEEGAFF
TRBJ1-5 NA TRBV27 TRBD1 15 TGTGCCAGCAGTTTACTGGGACAGACTAATCAGCCCCAGCATTTT CASSLLGQTNQPQHF
TRBJ1-1 NA TRBV29-1 NA 13 TGCAGCGGGTCGAGGCAAAGCGTAACTGAAGCTTTCTTT CSGSRQSVTEAFF
TRBJ2-2 NA TRBV2 NA 13 TGTGCCAGCAGTGGTCCAAACACCGGGGAGCTGTTTTTT CASSGPNTGELFF
TRBJ1-1 NA TRBV27 TRBD1 14 TGTGCCAGCAGTTTCTGGGACAGGGGGACTGAAGCTTTCTTT CASSFWDRGTEAFF
TRBJ2-3 NA TRBV7-2 TRBD1 16 TGTGCCAGCACAATTCGACCGGGACAGGGCTCAGATACGCAGTATTTT CASTIRPGQGSDTQYF
TRBJ1-6 NA TRBV7-6 TRBD1 16 TGTGCCAGCAGCATGACAGGGAGCTCCTATAATTCACCCCTCCACTTT CASSMTGSSYNSPLHF
TRBJ1-5 NA TRBV30 NA 14 TGTGCCTGGTCCTTCATGGGGGGCAATCAGCCCCAGCATTTT CAWSFMGGNQPQHF
TRBJ1-5 NA TRBV10-3 TRBD1 14 TGTGCCATCAGTGTCCAGGGGGGGAATCAGCCCCAGCATTTT CAISVQGGNQPQHF
TRBJ2-2 NA TRBV9 NA 12 TGTGCCAGCAGCCCTAACACCGGGGAGCTGTTTTTT CASSPNTGELFF
TRBJ2-6 NA TRBV5-4 NA 18 TGTGCCAGCAGCTGGCCCGTCTCTGGGGGTGCTGGGGCCAACGTCCTGACTTTC CASSWPVSGGAGANVLTF
TRBJ1-2 NA TRBV7-9 TRBD1 13 TGTGCCAGCAGCCGGGACAGCCTCTATGGCTACACCTTC CASSRDSLYGYTF
TRBJ2-2 NA TRBV7-9 NA 13 TGTGCCAGCAGCATCCAGGGCACCGGGGAGCTGTTTTTT CASSIQGTGELFF
TRBJ2-1 NA TRBV2 NA 15 TGTGCCAGCAGTTTATTGACTAGGTCCTACAATGAGCAGTTCTTC CASSLLTRSYNEQFF
TRBJ2-2 once TRBV9 NA 17 TGTGCCAGCAGCGTTCCCCCAAACAGGGTACGGACCGGGGAGCTGTTTTTT CASSVPPNRVRTGELFF
TRBJ1-3 once TRBV6-6 NA 11 TGTGCCAGCAGACAAGGGAACACCATATATTTT CASRQGNTIYF